Listed below are T cell receptor beta chains from one sample, sequenced in a study of OX40 agonist ivuxolimab in advanced cancers. The protocol was immunoSEQ multiplex PCR, while the TCRdb copy is restricted to in-frame clones and leaves out a portion. The data contain over 20,000 clones, more than 75% of them singletons. The source was CD4+ or CD8+ T cells sorted from blood, collected in a trial of the OX40 agonist ivuxolimab. These receptors were taken from an adult with an advanced solid tumor such as melanoma, head and neck, liver or kidney cancer. CDR3s include the opening cysteine and the closing phenylalanine or tryptophan. A D gene is named only where the DNA matches it firmly. A clone size is listed for some rows: how often the clone was seen (once, few, many), or a class if it is expanded.

V	size	J	D	DNA	CDR3
TRBV5-1	-	TRBJ2-6	-	TGCGCCAGCAGCTTGGAAAACTCTGGGGCCAACGTCCTGACTTTC	CASSLENSGANVLTF
TRBV9	-	TRBJ2-2	-	TGTGCCAGCAGCCCCCATGGAGGGGGGGACACCGGGGAGCTGTTTTTT	CASSPHGGGDTGELFF
TRBV7-3	-	TRBJ2-3	TRBD2	TGTGCCAGCAGCCAAACTAGCGGGGGGGCCCACGGCACAGATACGCAGTATTTT	CASSQTSGGAHGTDTQYF
TRBV11-2	-	TRBJ2-1	-	TGTGCCAGCAGCCTTACGGGGGTACGCCGCAATGAGCAGTTCTTC	CASSLTGVRRNEQFF
TRBV7-2	-	TRBJ2-1	-	TGTGCCAGCAGCTCCGGGACTCCATGGGGGGATGAGCAGTTCTTC	CASSSGTPWGDEQFF
TRBV25-1	few	TRBJ2-1	-	TGTGCCAGCAGTGAGAGGGATCCCTCCTACAATGAGCAGTTCTTC	CASSERDPSYNEQFF
TRBV2	-	TRBJ2-2	TRBD2	TGTGCCAGCAAATTACTAGCGGGGGGTTTCAACACCGGGGAGCTGTTTTTT	CASKLLAGGFNTGELFF
TRBV27	-	TRBJ2-2	-	TGTGCCAGCAAGAAGTCCGGGGAGCTGTTTTTT	CASKKSGELFF
TRBV12-5	-	TRBJ1-1	-	TGTGCTAGTGGTTTGGGGTCCCTGGGGAACACTGAAGCTTTCTTT	CASGLGSLGNTEAFF
TRBV20-1	-	TRBJ2-7	-	TGCGCCCCCGCCCGAACTTACGAGCAGTACTTC	CAPARTYEQYF
TRBV5-1	few	TRBJ2-7	-	TGCGCCAGCAGCCCTACTAGACAGAGTGGGGGCGAGCAGTACTTC	CASSPTRQSGGEQYF
TRBV30	-	TRBJ1-3	TRBD1	TGTGCCTGGAGTGCTCCTTCCGGGACAGGGGACTTCCTCTCTGGAAACACCATATATTTT	CAWSAPSGTGDFLSGNTIYF
TRBV20-1	-	TRBJ2-1	-	TGCAGTGCTCAGGTCTATGAGCAGTTCTTC	CSAQVYEQFF
TRBV9	few	TRBJ2-5	-	TGTGCCAGCAGCGTAGCGAGGGGAGAGACCCAGTACTTC	CASSVARGETQYF
TRBV19	-	TRBJ2-2	-	TGTGCCAGTAAACAGAATCCAAGAAGCACCGGGGAGCTGTTTTTT	CASKQNPRSTGELFF
TRBV11-3	-	TRBJ2-5	-	TGTGCCAGCAGCTTGTACTCTAGCCGGGAAAGGGAGACCCAGTACTTC	CASSLYSSRERETQYF
TRBV15	-	TRBJ1-2	-	TGTGCCACCAGCAGAGATGGGATTTATGGCTACACCTTC	CATSRDGIYGYTF
TRBV21-1	-	TRBJ2-3	-	TGTGCCAGCTCACTAGCGGGGGGCATTCGATGTTCGGGAGATACGCAGTATTTT	CASSLAGGIRCSGDTQYF
TRBV5-1	few	TRBJ2-6	-	TGCGCCAGCAGCTCGACATTTAAACCTGGGGCCAACGTCCTGACTTTC	CASSSTFKPGANVLTF
TRBV5-4	-	TRBJ2-7	TRBD2	TGTGCCAGCAGCTTGGCGGTGGGACTAGCGGGGGGAGTGACCTACGAGCAGTACTTC	CASSLAVGLAGGVTYEQYF
TRBV10-3	-	TRBJ2-7	TRBD2	TGTGCCATCAGTGAGGCGGGGGGTTTTTACAACGAGCAGTACTTC	CAISEAGGFYNEQYF
TRBV5-6	-	TRBJ1-1	-	TGTGCCAGCAGCCGAGGGGTAAGCACTGAAGCTTTCTTT	CASSRGVSTEAFF
TRBV5-1	-	TRBJ2-3	TRBD2	TGCGCCAGCTTAAGCGGGGCCGGCACAGATACGCAGTATTTT	CASLSGAGTDTQYF
TRBV7-2	-	TRBJ1-1	-	TGTGCCAGCGGAAGACGGGACACTGAAGCTTTCTTT	CASGRRDTEAFF
TRBV6-1	once	TRBJ1-5	TRBD1	TGTGCCAGCAGTCCGACAGGGAACCAGCCCCAGCATTTT	CASSPTGNQPQHF
TRBV7-2	once	TRBJ2-5	-	TGTGCCAGCAACTCTAACTTCGGACTGGGGGTAGAGACCCAGTACTTC	CASNSNFGLGVETQYF
TRBV6-5	-	TRBJ1-1	TRBD1	TGTGCCAGCAGGTTGACAGGGTCGGTCACTGAAGCTTTCTTT	CASRLTGSVTEAFF
TRBV5-1	-	TRBJ1-6	-	TGCGCCAGCAGCTTGCTCGATCGTTCACGGGATTCACCCCTCCACTTT	CASSLLDRSRDSPLHF
TRBV6-1	-	TRBJ1-5	-	TGTGCCAGCAGGCGGACAGCTTACAATCAGCCCCAGCATTTT	CASRRTAYNQPQHF
TRBV15	-	TRBJ2-3	-	TGTGCCACCAGCAGATCCAGTACGTATAGGGATACGCAGTATTTT	CATSRSSTYRDTQYF
TRBV5-4	once	TRBJ2-2	TRBD2	TGTGCCAGCAGCCCCCCGGCAGCGGGGGTTACCGCCGGGGAGCTGTTTTTT	CASSPPAAGVTAGELFF
TRBV27	-	TRBJ1-5	TRBD1	TGTGCCAGCAGTTTGGACAGGAGAAATCAGCCCCAGCATTTT	CASSLDRRNQPQHF
TRBV5-1	-	TRBJ1-6	-	TGCGCCAGCAGCTTGTTCGGCGACCAGGGTTCACCCCTCCACTTT	CASSLFGDQGSPLHF
TRBV6-5	-	TRBJ1-1	-	TGTGCCAGCATCAGGGTAAAGTCCGCTGAAGCTTTCTTT	CASIRVKSAEAFF
TRBV10-3	few	TRBJ2-2	-	TGTGCCATCTCTGCCGAACAGGGCACGAACACCGGGGAGCTGTTTTTT	CAISAEQGTNTGELFF
TRBV29-1	-	TRBJ2-7	-	TGCAGCGTAACAGGGACCGCCTACGAGCAGTACTTC	CSVTGTAYEQYF
TRBV19	-	TRBJ1-5	-	TGTGCCAGTAGTATTAACTATAGCAATCAGCCCCAGCATTTT	CASSINYSNQPQHF
TRBV19	-	TRBJ2-7	TRBD2	TGTGCCAGTAGTATTGGAATGGGACTAGCGGGGGGCACCTACGAGCAGTACTTC	CASSIGMGLAGGTYEQYF
TRBV5-1	-	TRBJ2-7	-	TGCGCCAGCAGCTTGAGCGGGCGCGTCTACGAGCAGTACTTC	CASSLSGRVYEQYF
TRBV2	-	TRBJ1-5	-	TGTGCCAGCAGTTCTTCCGGGACCCCCTTCTGGCCCCAGCATTTT	CASSSSGTPFWPQHF
TRBV5-1	once	TRBJ1-1	-	TGCGCCAGCAGCTTGAATAGGCTGAACACTGAAGCTTTCTTT	CASSLNRLNTEAFF
TRBV5-5	-	TRBJ1-5	-	TGTGCCAGCAGCTCGATCGGTAGGGGGAGCAATCAGCCCCAGCATTTT	CASSSIGRGSNQPQHF
TRBV10-3	-	TRBJ1-1	TRBD1	TGTGCCATCAGGGTTGACAGGGGAGACACTGAAGCTTTCTTT	CAIRVDRGDTEAFF
TRBV29-1	-	TRBJ2-2	-	TGCAGCGTTGATACCCAGGTCGGCGGGGAGCTGTTTTTT	CSVDTQVGGELFF
TRBV11-2	-	TRBJ1-5	-	TGTGCCAGCAGCTTAGGTGGCAGCTTGACCTCGGCCCAGCATTTT	CASSLGGSLTSAQHF
TRBV6-1	-	TRBJ2-4	-	TGTGCCAGCAGTGACCGCATAAGGGACGCCAAAAACATTCAGTACTTC	CASSDRIRDAKNIQYF
TRBV5-4	-	TRBJ2-1	-	TGTGCCAGCAGCTTGGGTACATCCCGACGGAATGAGCAGTTCTTC	CASSLGTSRRNEQFF
TRBV7-2	once	TRBJ2-3	-	TGTGCCAGCAGCTTGGGACACTCTCTCAGCACAGATACGCAGTATTTT	CASSLGHSLSTDTQYF
TRBV11-2	-	TRBJ2-7	-	TGTGCCAGCAGCAGTGTGTGGGAGCAGTACTTC	CASSSVWEQYF
TRBV5-1	-	TRBJ2-5	TRBD2	TGCGCCAGCAGCTTGTTGACTAGCGGGGGCGTCGGGGAGACCCAGTACTTC	CASSLLTSGGVGETQYF
TRBV7-6	-	TRBJ2-7	TRBD1	TGTGCCAGCAGCCATTTTGACAGGGGGCTCGAGCAGTACTTC	CASSHFDRGLEQYF
TRBV28	-	TRBJ2-5	-	TGTGCCAGCAGTCCGGGCCCTGGGGAGACCCAGTACTTC	CASSPGPGETQYF
TRBV5-6	-	TRBJ2-5	TRBD2	TGTGCCAGCAGCTTGTACAGCGGGGGGGCCGGGACCCAGTACTTC	CASSLYSGGAGTQYF
TRBV19	-	TRBJ2-2	TRBD2	TGTGCCAGTAGTCTTACTTCGGGGGGGAACACCGGGGAGCTGTTTTTT	CASSLTSGGNTGELFF
TRBV27	-	TRBJ2-7	-	TGTGCCAGCAGTTTATGGGGCAGCGAGCAGTACTTC	CASSLWGSEQYF